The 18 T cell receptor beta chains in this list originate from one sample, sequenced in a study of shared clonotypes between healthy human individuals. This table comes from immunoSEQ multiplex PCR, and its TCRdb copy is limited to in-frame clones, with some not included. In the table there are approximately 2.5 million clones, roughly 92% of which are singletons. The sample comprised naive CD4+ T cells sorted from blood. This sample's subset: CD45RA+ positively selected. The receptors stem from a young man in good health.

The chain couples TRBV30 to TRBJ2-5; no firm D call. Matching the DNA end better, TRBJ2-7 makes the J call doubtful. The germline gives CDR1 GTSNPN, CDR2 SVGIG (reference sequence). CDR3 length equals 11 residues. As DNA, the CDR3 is TGTGCCTGGAGTCCGATGGTCGAGCAGTACTTC. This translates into CAWSPMVEQYF.

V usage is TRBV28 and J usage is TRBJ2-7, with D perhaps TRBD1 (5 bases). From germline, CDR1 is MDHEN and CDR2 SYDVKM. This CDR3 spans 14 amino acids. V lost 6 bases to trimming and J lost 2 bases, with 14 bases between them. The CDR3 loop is CASSAAGRTYEQYF. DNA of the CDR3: TGTGCCAGCAGCGCGGCAGGGCGCACCTACGAGCAGTACTTC. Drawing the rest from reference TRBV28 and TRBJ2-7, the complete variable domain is DVKVTQSSRYLVKRTGEKVFLECVQDMDHENMFWYRQDPGLGLRLIYFSYDVKMKEKGDIPEGYSVSREKKERFSLILESASTNQTSMYLCASSAAGRTYEQYFGPGTRLTVT.

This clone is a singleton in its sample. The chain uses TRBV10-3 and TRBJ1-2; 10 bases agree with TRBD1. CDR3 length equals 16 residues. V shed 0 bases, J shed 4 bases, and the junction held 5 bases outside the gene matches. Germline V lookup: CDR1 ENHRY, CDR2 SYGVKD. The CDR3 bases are TGTGCCATCAGTGAGTCTATGGGACAGGGGAGCTATGGCTACACCTTC. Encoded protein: CAISESMGQGSYGYTF.

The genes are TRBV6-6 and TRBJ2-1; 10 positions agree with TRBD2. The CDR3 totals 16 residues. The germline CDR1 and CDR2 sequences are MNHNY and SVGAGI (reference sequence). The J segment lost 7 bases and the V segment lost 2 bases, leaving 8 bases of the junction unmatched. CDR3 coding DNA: TGTGCCAGCAGTTACGAGTTCGGTAGCGGGAGGAATGAGCAGTTCTTC. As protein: CASSYEFGSGRNEQFF.

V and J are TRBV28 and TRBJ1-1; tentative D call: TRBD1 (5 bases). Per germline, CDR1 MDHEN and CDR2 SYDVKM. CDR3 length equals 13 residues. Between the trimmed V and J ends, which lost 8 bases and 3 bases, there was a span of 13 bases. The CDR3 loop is CASSRRRDTEAFF. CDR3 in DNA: TGTGCCAGCTCTCGTCGCAGGGACACTGAAGCTTTCTTT.

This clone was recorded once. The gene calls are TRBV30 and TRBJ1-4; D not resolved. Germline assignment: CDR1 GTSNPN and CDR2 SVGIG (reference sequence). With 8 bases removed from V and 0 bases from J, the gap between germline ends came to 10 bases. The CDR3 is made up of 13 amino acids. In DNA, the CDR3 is TGTGCCCGGGATACCGCAACTAATGAAAAACTGTTTTTT. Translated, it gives CARDTATNEKLFF.

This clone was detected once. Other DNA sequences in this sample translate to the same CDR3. CDR3 sequence: CASSLNYEQYF. CDR3 sequence (DNA): TGCGCCAGCAGCCTAAACTACGAGCAGTACTTC. This sequence joins TRBV5-1 and TRBJ2-7; D not certain. V dropped 4 bases and J dropped 3 bases, with 5 bases sitting between them. The CDR3 consists of 11 residues. Germline V CDR1 and CDR2: SGHRS, YFSETQ.

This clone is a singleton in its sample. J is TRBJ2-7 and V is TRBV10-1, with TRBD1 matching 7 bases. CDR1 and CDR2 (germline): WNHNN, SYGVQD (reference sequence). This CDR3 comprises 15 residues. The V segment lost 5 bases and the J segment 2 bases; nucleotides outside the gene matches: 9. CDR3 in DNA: TGCGCCAGCAGTTCCGGGACAGCGGTACCCTACGAGCAGTACTTC. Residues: CASSSGTAVPYEQYF.

The CDR3 reads CASSGDSLGSYEQYF. The CDR3 coding sequence is TGTGCCAGCAGTGGGGACAGTTTGGGCTCCTACGAGCAGTACTTC. The chain carries TRBV28 and TRBJ2-7; 7 positions match TRBD1. This CDR3 is 15 amino acids long. The V gene's germline CDR1 is MDHEN and CDR2 SYDVKM. J gave up 0 bases and V 5 bases, and 7 bases lay outside the gene matches.

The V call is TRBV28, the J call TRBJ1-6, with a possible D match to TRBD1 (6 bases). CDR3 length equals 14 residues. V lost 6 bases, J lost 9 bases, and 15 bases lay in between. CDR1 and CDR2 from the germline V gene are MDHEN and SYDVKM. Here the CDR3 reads CASRDRGGSSPLHF. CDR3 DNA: TGTGCCAGCAGGGATCGAGGGGGTAGTTCACCCCTCCACTTT.

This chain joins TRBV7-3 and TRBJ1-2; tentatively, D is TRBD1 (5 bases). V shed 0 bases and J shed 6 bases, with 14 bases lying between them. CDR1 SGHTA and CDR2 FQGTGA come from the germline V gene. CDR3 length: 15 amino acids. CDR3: CASSLTVTTTDGYTF. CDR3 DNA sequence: TGTGCCAGCAGCTTAACGGTGACCACGACAGATGGCTACACCTTC.

The CDR3 is CAWSVAYTSSYNEQFF. CDR3 DNA sequence: TGTGCCTGGAGTGTAGCCTATACAAGCTCCTACAATGAGCAGTTCTTC. This chain uses TRBV30 with TRBJ2-1, with unresolved D. The V gene lost 0 bases and the J gene lost 0 bases, with 12 bases spanning the gap. Germline lookup yields CDR1 GTSNPN and CDR2 SVGIG (reference sequence). This CDR3 spans 16 amino acids.

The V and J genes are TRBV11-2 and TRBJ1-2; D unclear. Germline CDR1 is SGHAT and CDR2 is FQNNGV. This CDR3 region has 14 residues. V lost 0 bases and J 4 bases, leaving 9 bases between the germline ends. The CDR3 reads CASSLDGVPYGYTF. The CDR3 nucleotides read TGTGCCAGCAGCTTAGACGGGGTTCCCTATGGCTACACCTTC.

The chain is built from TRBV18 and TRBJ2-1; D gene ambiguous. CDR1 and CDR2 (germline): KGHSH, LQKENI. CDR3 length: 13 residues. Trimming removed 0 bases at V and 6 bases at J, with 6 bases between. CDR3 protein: CASSPPITNEQFF. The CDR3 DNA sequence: TGTGCCAGCTCACCACCGATCACCAATGAGCAGTTCTTC. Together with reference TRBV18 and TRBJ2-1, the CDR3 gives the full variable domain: NAGVMQNPRHLVRRRGQEARLRCSPMKGHSHVYWYRQLPEEGLKFMVYLQKENIIDESGMPKERFSAEFPKEGPSILRIQQVVRGDSAAYFCASSPPITNEQFFGPGTRLTVL.

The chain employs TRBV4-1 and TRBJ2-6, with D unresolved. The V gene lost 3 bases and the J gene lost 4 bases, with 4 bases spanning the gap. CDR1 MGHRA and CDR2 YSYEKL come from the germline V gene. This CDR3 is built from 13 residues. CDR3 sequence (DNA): TGCGCCAGCAGCCACGTCGGGGCCAACGTCCTGACTTTC. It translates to CASSHVGANVLTF.

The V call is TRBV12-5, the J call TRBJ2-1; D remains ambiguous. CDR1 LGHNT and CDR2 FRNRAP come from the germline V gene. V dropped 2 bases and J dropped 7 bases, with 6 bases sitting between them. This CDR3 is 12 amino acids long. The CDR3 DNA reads TGTGCTAGTGGTTTGACCCGGAATGAGCAGTTCTTC. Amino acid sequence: CASGLTRNEQFF. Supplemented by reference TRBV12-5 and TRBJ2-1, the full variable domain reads DARVTQTPRHKVTEMGQEVTMRCQPILGHNTVFWYRQTMMQGLELLAYFRNRAPLDDSGMPKDRFSAEMPDATLATLKIQPSEPRDSAVYFCASGLTRNEQFFGPGTRLTVL.

CDR3 loop: CASSLLGRGDLGAFF. Written as DNA, the CDR3 is TGCGCCAGCAGCTTGCTTGGACGGGGGGACTTGGGAGCTTTCTTT. The chain employs TRBV5-1 and TRBJ1-1, with a possible D match to TRBD1 (5 bases). CDR3 length: 15 residues. CDR1 is SGHRS and CDR2 is YFSETQ in the germline V gene. V was pared by 1 base and J by 10 bases, with 20 bases between.

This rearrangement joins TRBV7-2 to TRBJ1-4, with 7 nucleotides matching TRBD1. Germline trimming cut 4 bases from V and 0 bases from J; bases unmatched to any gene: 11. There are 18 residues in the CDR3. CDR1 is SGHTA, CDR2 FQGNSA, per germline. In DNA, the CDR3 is TGTGCCAGCAGCTCCCAGAGACAGGGCAGGGCAACTAATGAAAAACTGTTTTTT. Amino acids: CASSSQRQGRATNEKLFF. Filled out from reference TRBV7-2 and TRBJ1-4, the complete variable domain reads GAGVSQSPSNKVTEKGKDVELRCDPISGHTALYWYRQSLGQGLEFLIYFQGNSAPDKSGLPSDRFSAERTGGSVSTLTIQRTQQEDSAVYLCASSSQRQGRATNEKLFFGSGTQLSVL.